Listed here are 22 T cell receptor beta chains from one sample, sequenced in a study of shared clonotypes between healthy human individuals. Data came from immunoSEQ multiplex PCR; TCRdb stores just in-frame clones and leaves some out. Found here are 2.5 million or so clones, around nine tenths of them singletons; the top ten hold roughly 0.15%. Material for sequencing was naive CD4+ T cells sorted from blood. This sample's subset: CD45RA+ positively selected. The origin of the receptors is a man between 18 and 35 years old in good health.

This rearrangement joins TRBV7-3 to TRBJ2-2; 10 bases fit TRBD1. Germline-derived CDR1 and CDR2 are SGHTA and FQGTGA. The CDR3 length is 17 residues. V was clipped by 2 bases and J by 0 bases; unmatched bases: 3. CDR3 protein: CASSLGGQGANTGELFF. As DNA, the CDR3 is TGTGCCAGCAGCTTAGGAGGACAGGGGGCGAACACCGGGGAGCTGTTTTTT.

V and J are TRBV18 and TRBJ2-2, with D maybe TRBD1 (5 bases). CDR1 KGHSH and CDR2 LQKENI come from the germline V gene. Trimming shortened V by 6 bases and J by 9 bases, and 14 bases separated the two germline ends. This CDR3 region has 13 residues. The CDR3 region is CASSRTSSRELFF. Written as DNA, the CDR3 is TGTGCCAGCTCCCGGACAAGCTCCCGGGAGCTGTTTTTT.

This clone was picked up one time. The genes are TRBV2 and TRBJ1-5; D is perhaps TRBD1 (5 bases). Germline assignment: CDR1 SNHLY and CDR2 FYNNEI. This CDR3 region has 17 residues. V was clipped by 0 bases and J by 3 bases, with 15 bases between them. The CDR3 DNA reads TGTGCCAGCAGTGAAGCGCTCGTCAAGGGGTACAATCAGCCCCAGCATTTT. Translated: CASSEALVKGYNQPQHF. Based on the CDR3 plus reference TRBV2 and TRBJ1-5, the full variable domain is EPEVTQTPSHQVTQMGQEVILRCVPISNHLYFYWYRQILGQKVEFLVSFYNNEISEKSEIFDDQFSVERPDGSNFTLKIRSTKLEDSAMYFCASSEALVKGYNQPQHFGDGTRLSIL.

Of note for this clone: Other DNA sequences from this sample encode an identical CDR3 as well. J is TRBJ2-2 and V is TRBV18; D possibly corresponds to TRBD2 (6 bases). The CDR3 covers 14 residues. Trimming removed 1 base from V and 5 bases from J, with 8 bases in between. In germline, CDR1 is KGHSH, CDR2 LQKENI. CDR3 residues: CASSPQGGTGELFF. DNA of the CDR3: TGTGCCAGCTCACCACAAGGAGGGACCGGGGAGCTGTTTTTT.

V usage is TRBV7-9 and J usage is TRBJ2-2, with TRBD2 matching over 9 bases. Germline V gene sequence: CDR1 SEHNR, CDR2 FQNEAQ (reference sequence). The CDR3 is 15 residues long. The V gene end was trimmed by 5 bases and the J gene end by 6 bases; junction bases not matched to a gene: 7. CDR3 loop: CASSPSGRLAGELFF. In nucleotides, the CDR3 is TGTGCCAGCAGCCCCAGCGGGAGGCTTGCCGGGGAGCTGTTTTTT.

The chain has TRBV28 and TRBJ2-5; D assignment may be TRBD1 or TRBD2 (6 bases each). V was shortened by 3 bases and J by 3 bases, with 14 bases between the two germline ends. The germline gives CDR1 MDHEN, CDR2 SYDVKM. This CDR3 region has 15 residues. CDR3 protein: CASSLPGGFEETQYF. CDR3 nucleotide sequence: TGTGCCAGCAGTTTGCCCGGGGGCTTCGAAGAGACCCAGTACTTC.

The chain is built from TRBV4-2 and TRBJ1-2, with D uncertain. Germline CDR1 is LGHNA and CDR2 is YNFKEQ. The length of the CDR3 is 11 residues. Between the trimmed V and J ends, which lost 1 base and 6 bases, there was a span of 3 bases. The CDR3 sequence: CASSQGDGYTF. The CDR3 bases are TGTGCCAGCAGCCAAGGGGATGGCTACACCTTC.

This clone was found once. This chain links TRBV10-3 with TRBJ2-2; 13 bases are shared with TRBD2. The CDR3 is 18 amino acids. V was clipped by 10 bases and J by 7 bases; unmatched bases: 18. Germline values: CDR1 ENHRY, CDR2 SYGVKD. The CDR3 spells CATSPNPGLAGFGGELFF. The CDR3 DNA reads TGTGCCACCAGCCCTAACCCGGGACTAGCGGGATTTGGCGGGGAGCTGTTTTTT.

This clone was counted a few times. Different DNA sequences within this sample yield the same CDR3. The chain recombines TRBV6-5 with TRBJ1-2; 9 nucleotides align to TRBD1. The CDR3 spans 13 residues. V was clipped by 6 bases and J by 5 bases; unmatched bases: 4. Germline CDR1 MNHEY, CDR2 SVGAGI. CDR3 in DNA: TGTGCCAGCAGGGGACAGGGCCCTTATGGCTACACCTTC. Amino acid sequence: CASRGQGPYGYTF.

The V call is TRBV9, the J call TRBJ1-2; D is perhaps TRBD1 (6 bases). Trimming stripped 2 bases from V and 5 bases from J, with 13 bases between. The CDR3 has 14 residues. Germline lookup yields CDR1 SGDLS and CDR2 YYNGEE. CDR3 amino acids: CASSVDSVFYGYTF. In nucleotides, the CDR3 is TGTGCCAGCAGCGTGGACAGTGTTTTTTATGGCTACACCTTC.

The V and J genes are TRBV13 and TRBJ2-3; D gene unclear. Germline assignment: CDR1 PRHDT and CDR2 FYEKMQ (reference sequence). The V gene lost 5 bases and the J gene lost 3 bases, with 15 bases spanning the gap. The CDR3 has 15 residues. Here the CDR3 DNA reads TGTGCCAGCAGCCTTTGGTCGGGCGGTACAGATACGCAGTATTTT. It translates to CASSLWSGGTDTQYF.

The J gene is TRBJ2-1, the V gene TRBV6-5; D unresolved. Trimming took off 6 bases at V and 2 bases at J, with 8 bases between the two ends. CDR3 length: 13 amino acids. The germline gives CDR1 MNHEY, CDR2 SVGAGI. Written as DNA, the CDR3 is TGTGCCAGCAGAGACACAACCTACAATGAGCAGTTCTTC. Its translation is CASRDTTYNEQFF.

Written as DNA, the CDR3 is TGTGCCAGTAGTATAAATGTTAGAGGCAATCAGCCCCAGCATTTT. It specifies CASSINVRGNQPQHF. The gene calls are TRBV19 and TRBJ1-5; D is unresolved. This CDR3 is 15 amino acids long. V was shortened by 2 bases and J by 2 bases, with 10 bases between the two germline ends. Germline CDR1 LNHDA, CDR2 SQIVND (reference sequence).

This chain uses TRBV14 with TRBJ1-2; TRBD1 agrees at 9 bases. Trimming removed 0 bases from V and 4 bases from J; junction bases left unmatched: 9. CDR1 is SGHDN and CDR2 is FVKESK in the germline V gene. This CDR3 region has 17 residues. The CDR3 sequence is CASSQDSGTGLRYGYTF. CDR3 sequence (DNA): TGTGCCAGCAGCCAAGATTCAGGGACAGGGCTTCGCTATGGCTACACCTTC. The whole variable domain, remainder taken from reference TRBV14 and TRBJ1-2, is EAGVTQFPSHSVIEKGQTVTLRCDPISGHDNLYWYRRVMGKEIKFLLHFVKESKQDESGMPNNRFLAERTGGTYSTLKVQPAELEDSGVYFCASSQDSGTGLRYGYTFGSGTRLTVV.

This chain links TRBV2 with TRBJ1-2, with D tentatively TRBD1 (5 bases). Trimming left V 4 bases short and J 0 bases short, with 15 bases between. CDR1 and CDR2 from the germline V gene are SNHLY and FYNNEI. This CDR3 has 16 residues. The CDR3 spells CASSVTGRRSNYGYTF. The DNA for the CDR3 is TGTGCCAGCAGTGTCACAGGAAGAAGGTCTAACTATGGCTACACCTTC.

This chain uses TRBV5-1 with TRBJ2-7, with D perhaps matching TRBD1 (6 bases). Germline V gene lookup returns CDR1 SGHRS and CDR2 YFSETQ. The V gene lost 4 bases and the J gene lost 3 bases, with 11 bases spanning the gap. The length of the CDR3 is 13 residues. The CDR3 spells CASSLEDSYEQYF. DNA of the CDR3: TGCGCCAGCAGCCTAGAGGACAGCTACGAGCAGTACTTC.

The chain joins TRBV12-5 to TRBJ1-4; no reliable D call. V was cut by 6 bases and J by 0 bases, with 11 bases left in between. Germline-derived CDR1 and CDR2 are LGHNT and FRNRAP. The CDR3 is 15 amino acids. The CDR3 loop is CASGRTITTNEKLFF. The CDR3 nucleotides read TGTGCTAGTGGCCGTACAATTACAACTAATGAAAAACTGTTTTTT. Variable domain in full (rest from reference TRBV12-5 and TRBJ1-4): DARVTQTPRHKVTEMGQEVTMRCQPILGHNTVFWYRQTMMQGLELLAYFRNRAPLDDSGMPKDRFSAEMPDATLATLKIQPSEPRDSAVYFCASGRTITTNEKLFFGSGTQLSVL.

A few counts support this clone. The chain has TRBV29-1 and TRBJ1-5; 8 positions agree with TRBD1. The V gene's germline CDR1 is SQVTM and CDR2 ANQGSEA. Losses at the gene ends were 3 bases for V and 3 bases for J; bases not matched to a gene: 4. The CDR3 runs 14 residues. CDR3 nucleotide sequence: TGCAGCGTTGAGACAGGGGAGCTCAATCAGCCCCAGCATTTT. Translation gives CSVETGELNQPQHF.

The gene calls are TRBV5-1 and TRBJ2-3; TRBD1 matches 7 bases. With 0 bases clipped from V and 6 bases from J, the junction kept 7 bases outside the gene matches. Germline V gene sequence: CDR1 SGHRS, CDR2 YFSETQ. The CDR3 is made up of 15 amino acids. The CDR3 nucleotides read TGCGCCAGCAGCTTGGGTGACAGGGATGGCGATACGCAGTATTTT. Protein: CASSLGDRDGDTQYF.

V is TRBV4-2 and J is TRBJ1-2; possibly TRBD1 for D (5 bases). The CDR3 has 16 residues. V gave up 0 bases and J gave up 2 bases, with 13 bases separating them. The germline V gene has CDR1 LGHNA and CDR2 YNFKEQ. The CDR3 nucleotides read TGTGCCAGCAGCCAAGAACCGGGACTTACAAACTATGGCTACACCTTC. Translating gives CASSQEPGLTNYGYTF.

This chain connects TRBV7-2 to TRBJ2-7, with D possibly being TRBD2 (5 bases). The CDR3 has 16 amino acids. Per the germline V gene, CDR1 is SGHTA and CDR2 is FQGNSA. V gave up 1 base and J gave up 6 bases, with 19 bases separating them. CDR3: CASSLGRGPPGFEQYF. In nucleotides, the CDR3 is TGTGCCAGCAGCTTAGGTCGTGGTCCTCCGGGGTTCGAGCAGTACTTC.

This chain connects TRBV6-5 to TRBJ1-3; D is perhaps TRBD1 (6 bases). Per germline, CDR1 MNHEY and CDR2 SVGAGI. With 7 bases removed from V and 4 bases from J, the gap between germline ends came to 17 bases. The CDR3 runs to 15 residues. This CDR3 is CASKPTGLSGNTIYF. CDR3 DNA sequence: TGTGCCAGCAAACCTACAGGGCTGAGCGGAAACACCATATATTTT.